The 19 T cell receptor beta chains presented below share a single source sample, sequenced in a study of shared clonotypes between healthy human individuals. Profiled with immunoSEQ multiplex PCR; TCRdb holds only in-frame clones, not every one. The sample holds more than 2,000,000 clones, more than 80% seen once. Sample: naive CD4+ T cells sorted from blood. Sample subset: CD45RA+ positively selected. These receptors were taken from a young man in good health.

The CDR3 is CASRVYEQYF. Written as DNA, the CDR3 is TGCGCCAGCAGAGTATACGAGCAGTACTTC. The rearrangement links TRBV10-1 to TRBJ2-7; unclear D gene. Germline loops: CDR1 WNHNN, CDR2 SYGVQD (reference sequence). The ends were cut back, 6 bases at V and 4 bases at J, with 4 bases in the middle. The CDR3 is 10 amino acids.

The chain has TRBV11-3 and TRBJ2-7; TRBD2 matches at 10 bases. CDR1 and CDR2 from the germline V gene are SGHNT and YENEEA. Losses at the gene ends were 0 bases for V and 5 bases for J; bases not matched to a gene: 7. The CDR3 is 16 amino acids. The CDR3 is CASSLDGNSGGHEQYF. CDR3 sequence (DNA): TGTGCCAGCAGCTTAGATGGCAATAGCGGGGGGCACGAGCAGTACTTC.

The chain carries TRBV6-5 and TRBJ1-1; unclear D gene. The CDR3 totals 12 residues. From germline, CDR1 is MNHEY and CDR2 SVGAGI. V was clipped by 6 bases and J by 5 bases, with 10 bases between them. DNA for the CDR3: TGTGCCAGCAGGCGACTGGGGACTGAAGCTTTCTTT. Its translation: CASRRLGTEAFF.

The chain has TRBV29-1 and TRBJ1-4; D not certain. Germline V CDR1 and CDR2: SQVTM, ANQGSEA. The length of the CDR3 is 12 residues. V lost 7 bases, J lost 8 bases, and 14 bases lay in between. Written as DNA, the CDR3 is TGCAGCGCGTCAACCGGCCGGGAAAAACTGTTTTTT. It codes for CSASTGREKLFF.

The chain uses TRBV19 and TRBJ2-5; 7 bases line up with TRBD1. J lost 5 bases, V lost 5 bases, and 8 bases had no gene match. The V gene's germline CDR1 is LNHDA and CDR2 SQIVND (reference sequence). CDR3 length: 14 amino acids. The CDR3 loop is CASSGQGEWETQYF. For the CDR3, the DNA is TGTGCCAGTAGTGGTCAGGGGGAATGGGAGACCCAGTACTTC. The full variable domain, its missing parts supplied by reference TRBV19 and TRBJ2-5, is DGGITQSPKYLFRKEGQNVTLSCEQNLNHDAMYWYRQDPGQGLRLIYYSQIVNDFQKGDIAEGYSVSREKKESFPLTVTSAQKNPTAFYLCASSGQGEWETQYFGPGTRLLVL.

This clone was observed once. This chain connects TRBV20-1 to TRBJ1-3; the match to TRBD1 covers 7 bases. The germline V gene encodes CDR1 DFQATT and CDR2 SNEGSKA (reference sequence). The CDR3 consists of 11 residues. J gave up 7 bases and V 6 bases, and 3 bases lay outside the gene matches. Here the CDR3 reads CSAEQGNTIYF. The CDR3 DNA sequence: TGCAGTGCAGAACAGGGGAACACCATATATTTT.

This clone was counted between two and nine times. This chain uses TRBV30 with TRBJ1-2; tentative D call: TRBD1 (6 bases). The CDR3 spans 13 residues. The germline gives CDR1 GTSNPN, CDR2 SVGIG (reference sequence). V was pared by 5 bases and J by 7 bases, with 17 bases between. The CDR3 here is CAWGQTSSSGYTF. Here the CDR3 DNA reads TGTGCCTGGGGACAGACCAGTTCGTCTGGCTACACCTTC.

As for this clone: Other DNA sequences in the sample encode the same CDR3. The chain combines TRBV28 with TRBJ1-6; D is unresolved. CDR1 and CDR2 from the germline V gene are MDHEN and SYDVKM. The V and J ends lost 6 bases and 7 bases respectively, with 4 bases between them. The CDR3 extends over 11 amino acids. CDR3 amino acids: CASRTNSPLHF. CDR3 nucleotides: TGTGCCAGCAGAACGAATTCACCCCTCCACTTT.

The chain joins TRBV6-5 to TRBJ2-7, with a weak D call TRBD1 (5 bases). Per germline, CDR1 MNHEY and CDR2 SVGAGI. The CDR3 loop spans 15 amino acids. Trimming took 2 bases from V and 2 from J, leaving 13 bases between them. The CDR3 DNA is TGTGCCAGCAGTTACGATGGGCAGGGTCCCTACGAGCAGTACTTC. Translating it yields CASSYDGQGPYEQYF.

This chain links TRBV4-1 with TRBJ1-2; 7 nucleotides align to TRBD1. The CDR3 sequence is 14 residues long. The germline V gene has CDR1 MGHRA and CDR2 YSYEKL. V shed 2 bases and J 4 bases; nucleotides not matched to a gene: 4. CDR3 bases: TGCGCCAGCAGCCAAAAAGGACAGGCCTATGGCTACACCTTC. Its translation is CASSQKGQAYGYTF.

The chain combines TRBV6-1 with TRBJ2-7; perhaps D is TRBD1 or TRBD2 (6 bases each). This CDR3 spans 14 amino acids. V lost 8 bases and J lost 5, with 19 bases in between. Germline assignment: CDR1 MNHNS and CDR2 SASEGT. The CDR3 bases are TGTGCCAGCCGCGGGGACAACCCCCCGCACGAGCAGTACTTC. Protein sequence: CASRGDNPPHEQYF.

As DNA, the CDR3 is TGTGCCAGCAGCTGGGGACAGGGACGGGAGACCCAGTACTTC. Residues: CASSWGQGRETQYF. This chain uses TRBV7-2 with TRBJ2-5; 9 bases align to TRBD1. The CDR3 spans 14 residues. V lost 4 bases and J lost 5; bases outside the gene matches: 5. Germline V lookup: CDR1 SGHTA, CDR2 FQGNSA.

The chain is built from TRBV7-8 and TRBJ2-2, with a weak D call TRBD1 (6 bases). V was shortened by 3 bases and J by 0 bases, with 8 bases between the two germline ends. Germline lookup yields CDR1 SGHVS and CDR2 FQNEAQ. The CDR3 is 15 residues long. This CDR3 is CASSLGHANTGELFF. DNA of the CDR3: TGTGCCAGCAGCTTGGGACACGCGAACACCGGGGAGCTGTTTTTT. The full variable domain, with the rest looked up from reference TRBV7-8 and TRBJ2-2, is GAGVSQSPRYKVAKRGQDVALRCDPISGHVSLFWYQQALGQGPEFLTYFQNEAQLDKSGLPSDRFFAERPEGSVSTLKIQRTQQEDSAVYLCASSLGHANTGELFFGEGSRLTVL.

The chain joins TRBV30 to TRBJ1-2, with a weak D call TRBD1 (6 bases). CDR1 is GTSNPN and CDR2 is SVGIG in the germline V gene (reference sequence). This CDR3 region has 12 residues. CDR3 region: CAWDGGNYGYTF. CDR3 coding DNA: TGTGCGTGGGACGGGGGCAACTATGGCTACACCTTC.

The chain joins TRBV6-5 to TRBJ2-7, with 8 positions matching TRBD2. This CDR3 comprises 16 residues. V was pared by 0 bases and J by 0 bases, with 4 bases of the junction left unmatched. CDR1 is MNHEY, CDR2 SVGAGI, per germline. The CDR3 DNA follows: TGTGCCAGCAGTTACTCGATTAGCGGGGTCTCCTACGAGCAGTACTTC. It is translated as CASSYSISGVSYEQYF.

This chain links TRBV28 with TRBJ1-1, with a weak D call TRBD1 (5 bases). Germline CDR1 reads MDHEN; CDR2 reads SYDVKM. With 3 bases removed from V and 8 bases from J, the gap between germline ends came to 13 bases. CDR3 length: 13 residues. The CDR3, as DNA: TGTGCCAGCAGTTTTACAGGCGGCTGGGAAGCTTTCTTT. It is translated as CASSFTGGWEAFF. The entire variable domain, with the rest obtained from reference TRBV28 and TRBJ1-1, is as follows: DVKVTQSSRYLVKRTGEKVFLECVQDMDHENMFWYRQDPGLGLRLIYFSYDVKMKEKGDIPEGYSVSREKKERFSLILESASTNQTSMYLCASSFTGGWEAFFGQGTRLTVV.

This clone was seen just once. The V call is TRBV6-6, the J call TRBJ1-1, with 7 bases that match TRBD1. CDR3 length: 13 amino acids. After removal of 5 bases from V and 7 bases from J, the junction contained 7 bases not matched to a gene. Germline CDR1 reads MNHNY; CDR2 reads SVGAGI (reference sequence). The CDR3 DNA sequence: TGTGCCAGCAGTGGGGGACAGCCTATTGAAGCTTTCTTT. Protein: CASSGGQPIEAFF.

The chain has TRBV10-2 and TRBJ1-2, with D perhaps TRBD1 (6 bases). Germline lookup yields CDR1 WSHSY and CDR2 SAAADI. V lost 4 bases and J lost 0, with 9 bases in between. CDR3 size: 14 residues. CDR3 protein: CASSGTEANYGYTF. CDR3 coding DNA: TGCGCCAGCAGTGGGACAGAAGCTAACTATGGCTACACCTTC.

The chain joins TRBV28 to TRBJ1-5; maybe TRBD1 (6 bases). This CDR3 has 16 residues. Germline CDR1 reads MDHEN; CDR2 reads SYDVKM. Trimming cost V 8 bases and J 2 bases, with 19 bases left between them. DNA for the CDR3: TGTGCCAGCGCTATTGGAGGGGCAGGGGGCAATCAGCCCCAGCATTTT. Translating gives CASAIGGAGGNQPQHF.